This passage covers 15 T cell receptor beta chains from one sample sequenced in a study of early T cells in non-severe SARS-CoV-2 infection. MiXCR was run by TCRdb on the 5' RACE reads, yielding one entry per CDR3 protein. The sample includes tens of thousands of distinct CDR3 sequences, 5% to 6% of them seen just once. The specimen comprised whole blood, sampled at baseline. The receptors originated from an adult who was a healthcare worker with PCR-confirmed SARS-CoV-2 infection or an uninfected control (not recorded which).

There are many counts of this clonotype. The CDR3 sequence: CASRTGSPASGSYEQYF. The CDR3 bases are TGTGCCAGTAGAACAGGAAGTCCGGCTAGCGGGTCCTACGAGCAGTACTTC. The chain links TRBV19 to TRBJ2-7; 8 nucleotides agree with TRBD2. This CDR3 spans 17 amino acids. V shed 6 bases and J 1 base; nucleotides not matched to a gene: 14. The germline V gene encodes CDR1 LNHDA and CDR2 SQIVND (reference sequence). Full variable domain (remainder filled in from reference TRBV19 and TRBJ2-7): DGGITQSPKYLFRKEGQNVTLSCEQNLNHDAMYWYRQDPGQGLRLIYYSQIVNDFQKGDIAEGYSVSREKKESFPLTVTSAQKNPTAFYLCASRTGSPASGSYEQYFGPGTRLTVT.

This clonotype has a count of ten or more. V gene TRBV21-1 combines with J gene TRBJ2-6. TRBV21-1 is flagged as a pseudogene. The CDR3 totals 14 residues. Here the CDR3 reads CASGISSGANVLTF. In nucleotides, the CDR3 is TGTGCCAGCGGAATTAGCTCTGGGGCCAACGTCCTGACTTTC.

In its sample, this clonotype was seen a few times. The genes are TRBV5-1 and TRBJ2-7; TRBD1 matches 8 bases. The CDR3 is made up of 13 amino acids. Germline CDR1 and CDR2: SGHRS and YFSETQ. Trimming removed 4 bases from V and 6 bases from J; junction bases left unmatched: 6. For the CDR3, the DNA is TGCGCCAGCAGCCGGGGACAGGCGGGCGAGCAGTACTTC. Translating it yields CASSRGQAGEQYF.

The CDR3 nucleotides read TGTGCCAGCAGCTTAGTCAGCGGACCCAATGAGCAGTTCTTC. The encoded protein is CASSLVSGPNEQFF. The chain joins TRBV7-6 to TRBJ2-1; D is perhaps TRBD2 (5 bases). CDR3 length equals 14 residues. Germline assignment: CDR1 SGHVS and CDR2 FNYEAQ. Trimming took off 1 base at V and 6 bases at J, with 10 bases between the two ends.

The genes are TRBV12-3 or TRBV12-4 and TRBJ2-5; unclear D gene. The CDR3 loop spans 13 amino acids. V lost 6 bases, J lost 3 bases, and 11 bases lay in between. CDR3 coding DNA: TGTGCCAGCAGCCCCAATCGAAAAGAGACCCAGTACTTC. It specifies CASSPNRKETQYF.

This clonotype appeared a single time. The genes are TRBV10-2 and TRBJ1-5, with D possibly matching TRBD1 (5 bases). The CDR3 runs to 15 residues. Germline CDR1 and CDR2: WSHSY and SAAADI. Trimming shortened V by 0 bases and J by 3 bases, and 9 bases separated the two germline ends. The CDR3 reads CASSESDRTNQPQHF. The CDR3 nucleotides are TGCGCCAGCAGTGAGTCTGACAGAACCAATCAGCCCCAGCATTTT.

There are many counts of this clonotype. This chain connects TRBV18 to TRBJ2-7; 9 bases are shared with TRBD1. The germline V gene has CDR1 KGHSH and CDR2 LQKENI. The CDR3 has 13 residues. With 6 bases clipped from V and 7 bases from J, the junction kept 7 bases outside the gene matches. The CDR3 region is CASSLGQGWEQYF. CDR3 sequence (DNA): TGTGCCAGCTCCTTGGGACAGGGATGGGAGCAGTACTTC.

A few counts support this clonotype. The CDR3 is CASSQGAPPGRDGYTF. CDR3 DNA sequence: TGTGCCAGCAGCCAAGGAGCCCCTCCGGGGCGAGATGGCTACACCTTC. The chain combines TRBV3-1 with TRBJ1-2, with D maybe TRBD1 (5 bases). Germline V gene lookup returns CDR1 LGHDT and CDR2 YNNKEL (reference sequence). Trimming shortened V by 1 base and J by 6 bases, and 18 bases separated the two germline ends. The CDR3 length is 16 residues.

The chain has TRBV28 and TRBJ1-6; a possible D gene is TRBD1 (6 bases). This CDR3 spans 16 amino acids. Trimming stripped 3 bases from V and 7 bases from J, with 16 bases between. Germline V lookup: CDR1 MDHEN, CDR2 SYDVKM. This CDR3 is CASSLVEGGANSPLHF. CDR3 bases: TGTGCCAGCAGTTTGGTAGAGGGGGGCGCAAATTCACCCCTCCACTTT.

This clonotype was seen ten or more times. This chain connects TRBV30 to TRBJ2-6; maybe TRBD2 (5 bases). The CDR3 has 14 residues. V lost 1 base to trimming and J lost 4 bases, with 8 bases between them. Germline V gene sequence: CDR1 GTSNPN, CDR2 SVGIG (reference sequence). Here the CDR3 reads CAWSGGQGANVLTF. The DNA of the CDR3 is TGTGCCTGGAGTGGAGGGCAAGGGGCCAACGTCCTGACTTTC.

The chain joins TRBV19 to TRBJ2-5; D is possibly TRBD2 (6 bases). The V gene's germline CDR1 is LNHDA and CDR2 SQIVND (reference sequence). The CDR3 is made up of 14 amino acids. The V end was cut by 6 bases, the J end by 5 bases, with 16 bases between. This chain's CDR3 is CASSGTHPGETQYF. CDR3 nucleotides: TGTGCCAGTAGCGGGACTCACCCTGGGGAGACCCAGTACTTC.

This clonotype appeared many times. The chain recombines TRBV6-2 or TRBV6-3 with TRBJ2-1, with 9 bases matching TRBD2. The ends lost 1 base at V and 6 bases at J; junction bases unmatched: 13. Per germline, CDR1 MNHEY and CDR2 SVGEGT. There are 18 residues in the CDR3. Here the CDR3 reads CASSYLGLAGPPGNEQFF. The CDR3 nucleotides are TGTGCCAGCAGTTACTTAGGGCTAGCGGGACCGCCGGGCAATGAGCAGTTCTTC.

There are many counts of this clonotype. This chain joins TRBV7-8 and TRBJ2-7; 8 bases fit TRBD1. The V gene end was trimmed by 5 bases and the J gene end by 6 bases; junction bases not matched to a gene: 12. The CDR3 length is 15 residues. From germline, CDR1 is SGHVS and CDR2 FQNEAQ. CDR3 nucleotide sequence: TGTGCCAGCAGCCAGATCGCACTAGGACAGGGCGAGCAGTACTTC. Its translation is CASSQIALGQGEQYF.

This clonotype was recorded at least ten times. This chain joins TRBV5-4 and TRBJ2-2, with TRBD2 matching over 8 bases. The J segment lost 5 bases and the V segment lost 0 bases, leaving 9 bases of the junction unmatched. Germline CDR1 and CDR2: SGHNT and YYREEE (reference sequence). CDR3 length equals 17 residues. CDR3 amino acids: CASSLVAGPAGTGELFF. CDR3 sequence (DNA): TGTGCCAGCAGCTTGGTAGCGGGGCCCGCAGGGACCGGGGAGCTGTTTTTT. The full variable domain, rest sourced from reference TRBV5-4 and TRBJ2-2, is ETGVTQSPTHLIKTRGQQVTLRCSSQSGHNTVSWYQQALGQGPQFIFQYYREEENGRGNFPPRFSGLQFPNYSSELNVNALELDDSALYLCASSLVAGPAGTGELFFGEGSRLTVL.

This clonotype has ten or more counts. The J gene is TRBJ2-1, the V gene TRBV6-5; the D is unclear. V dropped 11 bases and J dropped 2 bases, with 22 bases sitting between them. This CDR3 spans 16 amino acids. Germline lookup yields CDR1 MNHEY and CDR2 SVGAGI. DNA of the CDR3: TGTGCCGCCCACCCCGCGCTAGGCGAACCCTACAATGAGCAGTTCTTC. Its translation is CAAHPALGEPYNEQFF.